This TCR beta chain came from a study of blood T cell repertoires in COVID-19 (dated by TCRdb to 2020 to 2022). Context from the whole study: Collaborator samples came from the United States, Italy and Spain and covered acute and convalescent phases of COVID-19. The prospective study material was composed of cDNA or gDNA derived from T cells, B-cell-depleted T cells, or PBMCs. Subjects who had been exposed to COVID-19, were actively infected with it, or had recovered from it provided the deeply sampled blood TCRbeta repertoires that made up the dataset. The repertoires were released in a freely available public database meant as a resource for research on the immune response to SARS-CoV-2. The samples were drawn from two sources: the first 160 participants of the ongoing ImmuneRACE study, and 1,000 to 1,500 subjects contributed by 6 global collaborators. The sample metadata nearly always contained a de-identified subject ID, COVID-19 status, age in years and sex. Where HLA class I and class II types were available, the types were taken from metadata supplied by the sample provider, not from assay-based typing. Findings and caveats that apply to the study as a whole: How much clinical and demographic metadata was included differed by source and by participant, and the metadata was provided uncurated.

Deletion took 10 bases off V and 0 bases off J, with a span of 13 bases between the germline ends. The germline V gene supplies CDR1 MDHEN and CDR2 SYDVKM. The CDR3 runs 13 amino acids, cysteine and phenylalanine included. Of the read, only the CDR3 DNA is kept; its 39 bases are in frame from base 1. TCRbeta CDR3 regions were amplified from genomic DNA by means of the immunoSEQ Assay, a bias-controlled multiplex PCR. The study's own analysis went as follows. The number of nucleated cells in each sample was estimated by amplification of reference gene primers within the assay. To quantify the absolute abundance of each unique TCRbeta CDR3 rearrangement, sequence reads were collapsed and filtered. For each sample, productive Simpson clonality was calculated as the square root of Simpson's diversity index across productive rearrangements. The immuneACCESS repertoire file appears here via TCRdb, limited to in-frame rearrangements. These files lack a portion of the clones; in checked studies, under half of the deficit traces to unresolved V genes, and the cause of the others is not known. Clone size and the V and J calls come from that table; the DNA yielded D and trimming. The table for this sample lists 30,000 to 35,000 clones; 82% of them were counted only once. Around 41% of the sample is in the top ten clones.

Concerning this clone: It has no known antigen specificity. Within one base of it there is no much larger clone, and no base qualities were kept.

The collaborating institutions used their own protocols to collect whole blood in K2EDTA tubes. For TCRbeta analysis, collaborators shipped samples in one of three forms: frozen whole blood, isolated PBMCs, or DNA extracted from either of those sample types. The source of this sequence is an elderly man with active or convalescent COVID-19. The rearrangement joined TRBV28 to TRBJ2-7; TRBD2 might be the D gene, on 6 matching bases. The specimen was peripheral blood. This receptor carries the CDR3 CAMGGSHSYEQYF. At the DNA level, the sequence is TGTGCCATGGGGGGTTCCCACTCCTACGAGCAGTACTTC.